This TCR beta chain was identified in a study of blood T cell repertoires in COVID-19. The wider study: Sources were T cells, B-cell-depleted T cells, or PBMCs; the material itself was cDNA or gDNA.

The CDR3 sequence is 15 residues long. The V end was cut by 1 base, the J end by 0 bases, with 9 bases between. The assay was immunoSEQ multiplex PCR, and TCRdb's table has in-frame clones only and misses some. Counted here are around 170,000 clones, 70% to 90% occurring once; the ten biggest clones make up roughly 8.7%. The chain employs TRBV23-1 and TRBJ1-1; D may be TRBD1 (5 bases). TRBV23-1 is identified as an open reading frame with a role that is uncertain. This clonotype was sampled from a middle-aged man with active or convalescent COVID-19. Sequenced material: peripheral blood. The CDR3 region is CASSQLRQMNTEAFF. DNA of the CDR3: TGCGCCAGCAGTCAATTAAGACAGATGAACACTGAAGCTTTCTTT.